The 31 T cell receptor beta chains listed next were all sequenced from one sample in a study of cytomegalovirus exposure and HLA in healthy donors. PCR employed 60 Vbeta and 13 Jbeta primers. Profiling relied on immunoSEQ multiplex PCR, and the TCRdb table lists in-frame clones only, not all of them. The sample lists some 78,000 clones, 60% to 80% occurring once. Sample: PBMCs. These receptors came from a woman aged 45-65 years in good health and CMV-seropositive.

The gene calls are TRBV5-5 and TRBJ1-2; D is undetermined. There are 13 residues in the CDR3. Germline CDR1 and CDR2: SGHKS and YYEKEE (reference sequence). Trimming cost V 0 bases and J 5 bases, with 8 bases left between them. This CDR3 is CASSLGGGYGYTF. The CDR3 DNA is TGTGCCAGCAGCTTGGGGGGAGGATATGGCTACACCTTC.

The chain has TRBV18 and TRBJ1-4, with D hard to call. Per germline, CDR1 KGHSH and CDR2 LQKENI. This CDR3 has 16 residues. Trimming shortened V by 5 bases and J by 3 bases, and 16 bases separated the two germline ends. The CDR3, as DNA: TGTGCCAGCTCATCCGACCTTCCGACTGCTAATGAAAAACTGTTTTTT. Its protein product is CASSSDLPTANEKLFF.

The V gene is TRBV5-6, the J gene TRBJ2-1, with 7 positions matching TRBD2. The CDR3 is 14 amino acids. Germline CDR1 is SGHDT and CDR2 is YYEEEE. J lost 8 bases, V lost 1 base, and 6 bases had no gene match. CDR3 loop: CASSLLGGMDEQFF. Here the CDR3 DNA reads TGTGCCAGCAGCTTGCTCGGGGGGATGGATGAGCAGTTCTTC.

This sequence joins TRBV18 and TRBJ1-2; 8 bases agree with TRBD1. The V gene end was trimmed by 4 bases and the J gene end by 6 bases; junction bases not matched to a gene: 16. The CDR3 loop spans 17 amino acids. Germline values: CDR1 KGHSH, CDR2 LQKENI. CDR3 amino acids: CASSLSRGQQGKNGYTF. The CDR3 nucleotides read TGTGCCAGCTCACTTTCCAGGGGGCAACAGGGTAAAAATGGCTACACCTTC. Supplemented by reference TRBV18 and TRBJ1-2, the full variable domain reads NAGVMQNPRHLVRRRGQEARLRCSPMKGHSHVYWYRQLPEEGLKFMVYLQKENIIDESGMPKERFSAEFPKEGPSILRIQQVVRGDSAAYFCASSLSRGQQGKNGYTFGSGTRLTVV.

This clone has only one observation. The CDR3 loop is CASSPQETQYF. The DNA of the CDR3 is TGCGCCAGCAGCCCGCAAGAGACCCAGTACTTC. The V gene is TRBV5-1, the J gene TRBJ2-5; no clear D gene. Germline CDR1 reads SGHRS; CDR2 reads YFSETQ. CDR3 length equals 11 residues. Trimming removed 4 bases at V and 2 bases at J, with 3 bases between.

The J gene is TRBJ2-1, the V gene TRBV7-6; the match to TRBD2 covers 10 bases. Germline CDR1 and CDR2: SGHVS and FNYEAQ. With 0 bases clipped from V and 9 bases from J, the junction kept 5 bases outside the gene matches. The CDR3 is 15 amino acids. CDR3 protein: CASSLASGGAFEQFF. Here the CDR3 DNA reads TGTGCCAGCAGCTTAGCCAGCGGGGGGGCCTTTGAGCAGTTCTTC.

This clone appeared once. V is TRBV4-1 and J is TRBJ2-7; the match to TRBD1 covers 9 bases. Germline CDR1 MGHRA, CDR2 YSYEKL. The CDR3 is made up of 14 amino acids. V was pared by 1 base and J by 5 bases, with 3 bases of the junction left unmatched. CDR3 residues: CASSQGQGGNEQYF. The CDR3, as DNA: TGCGCCAGCAGCCAAGGACAGGGGGGGAACGAGCAGTACTTC.

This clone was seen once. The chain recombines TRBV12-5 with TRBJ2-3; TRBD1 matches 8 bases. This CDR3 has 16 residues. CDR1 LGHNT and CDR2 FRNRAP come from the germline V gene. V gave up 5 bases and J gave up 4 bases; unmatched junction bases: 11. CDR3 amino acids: CASGSLTDRAADTQYF. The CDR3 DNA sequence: TGTGCTAGTGGTAGCCTCACGGACAGGGCGGCAGATACGCAGTATTTT.

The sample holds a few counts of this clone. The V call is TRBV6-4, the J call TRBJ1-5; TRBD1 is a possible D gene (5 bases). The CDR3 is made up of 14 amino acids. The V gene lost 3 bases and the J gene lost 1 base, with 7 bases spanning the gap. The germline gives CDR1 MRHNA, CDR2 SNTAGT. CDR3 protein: CASSEDTSNQPQHF. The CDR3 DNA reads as TGTGCCAGCAGTGAGGACACCAGCAATCAGCCCCAGCATTTT.

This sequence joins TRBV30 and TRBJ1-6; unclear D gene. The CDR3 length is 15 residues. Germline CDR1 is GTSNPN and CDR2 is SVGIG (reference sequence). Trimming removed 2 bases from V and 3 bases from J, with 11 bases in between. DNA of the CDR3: TGTGCCTGGAGTATATCGGGGAGCTATAATTCACCCCTCCACTTT. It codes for CAWSISGSYNSPLHF.

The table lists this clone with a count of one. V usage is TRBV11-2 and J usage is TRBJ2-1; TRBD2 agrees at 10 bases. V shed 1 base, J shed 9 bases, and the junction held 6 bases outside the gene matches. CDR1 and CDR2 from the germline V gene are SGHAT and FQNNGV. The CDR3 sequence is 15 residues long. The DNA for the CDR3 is TGTGCCAGCAGCTTAGGGATAGCGGGAGGAGGTGAGCAGTTCTTC. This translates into CASSLGIAGGGEQFF. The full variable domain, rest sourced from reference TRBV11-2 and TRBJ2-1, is EAGVAQSPRYKIIEKRQSVAFWCNPISGHATLYWYQQILGQGPKLLIQFQNNGVVDDSQLPKDRFSAERLKGVDSTLKIQPAKLEDSAVYLCASSLGIAGGGEQFFGPGTRLTVL.

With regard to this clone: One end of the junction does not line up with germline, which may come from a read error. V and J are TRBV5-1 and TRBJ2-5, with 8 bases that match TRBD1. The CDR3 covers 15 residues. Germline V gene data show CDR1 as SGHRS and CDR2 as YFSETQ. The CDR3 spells CASSSSQGAQGTQYF. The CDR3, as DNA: TGCGCCAGCAGCTCTTCGCAGGGGGCGCAAGGGACCCAGTACTTC.

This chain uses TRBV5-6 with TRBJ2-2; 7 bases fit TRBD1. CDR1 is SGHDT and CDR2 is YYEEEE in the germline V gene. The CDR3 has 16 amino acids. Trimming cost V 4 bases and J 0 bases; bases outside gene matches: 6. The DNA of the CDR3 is TGTGCCAGCAGCACGACGGGACAGCCGAACACCGGGGAGCTGTTTTTT. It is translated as CASSTTGQPNTGELFF.

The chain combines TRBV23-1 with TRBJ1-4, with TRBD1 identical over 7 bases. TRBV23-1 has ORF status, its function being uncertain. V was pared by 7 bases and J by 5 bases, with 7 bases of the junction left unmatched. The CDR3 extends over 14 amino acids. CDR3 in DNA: TGCGCCAGCACACCGGGACAGTTAAATGAAAAACTGTTTTTT. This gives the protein CASTPGQLNEKLFF.

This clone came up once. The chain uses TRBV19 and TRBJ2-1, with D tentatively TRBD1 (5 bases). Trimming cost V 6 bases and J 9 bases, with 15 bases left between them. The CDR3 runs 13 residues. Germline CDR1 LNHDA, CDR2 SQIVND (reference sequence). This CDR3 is CASSRAWGSEQFF. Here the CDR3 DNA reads TGTGCCAGTAGCAGGGCCTGGGGTAGTGAGCAGTTCTTC.

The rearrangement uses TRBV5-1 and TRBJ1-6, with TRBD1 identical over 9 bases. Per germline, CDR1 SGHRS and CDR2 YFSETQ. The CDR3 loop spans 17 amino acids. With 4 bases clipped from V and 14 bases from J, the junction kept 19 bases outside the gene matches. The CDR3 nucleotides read TGCGCCAGCAGCCTGCCCTCCGCCGGGACAGGGTTAAGGACCCTCCACTTT. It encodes CASSLPSAGTGLRTLHF. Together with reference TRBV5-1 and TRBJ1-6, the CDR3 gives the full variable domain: KAGVTQTPRYLIKTRGQQVTLSCSPISGHRSVSWYQQTPGQGLQFLFEYFSETQRNKGNFPGRFSGRQFSNSRSEMNVSTLELGDSALYLCASSLPSAGTGLRTLHFGNGTRLTVT.

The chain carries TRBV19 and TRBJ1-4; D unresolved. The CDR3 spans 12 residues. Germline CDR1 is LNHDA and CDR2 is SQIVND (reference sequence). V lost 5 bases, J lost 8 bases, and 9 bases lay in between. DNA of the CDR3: TGTGCCAGTAGTCCCCGAAGCGAAAAACTGTTTTTT. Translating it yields CASSPRSEKLFF.

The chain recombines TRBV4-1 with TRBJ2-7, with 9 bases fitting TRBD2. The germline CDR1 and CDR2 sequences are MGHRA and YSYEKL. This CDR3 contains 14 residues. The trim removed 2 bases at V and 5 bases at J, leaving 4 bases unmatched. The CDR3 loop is CASSQLTSGNEQYF. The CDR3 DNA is TGCGCCAGCAGCCAATTGACTAGCGGCAACGAGCAGTACTTC.

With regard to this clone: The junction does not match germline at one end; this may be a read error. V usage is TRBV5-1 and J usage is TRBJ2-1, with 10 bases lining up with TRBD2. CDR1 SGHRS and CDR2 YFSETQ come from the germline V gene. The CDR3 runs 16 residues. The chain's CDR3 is CASRVVVTSGMREQLF. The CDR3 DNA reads TGCGCCAGCAGGGTGGTGGTTACTAGCGGGATGCGTGAGCAGCTCTTC.

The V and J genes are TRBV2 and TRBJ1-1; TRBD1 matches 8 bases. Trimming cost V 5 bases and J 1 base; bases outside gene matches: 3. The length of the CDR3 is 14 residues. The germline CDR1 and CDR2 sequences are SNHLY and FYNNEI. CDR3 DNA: TGTGCCAGCAGTAAAGACAGGGGGAACACTGAAGCTTTCTTT. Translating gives CASSKDRGNTEAFF.

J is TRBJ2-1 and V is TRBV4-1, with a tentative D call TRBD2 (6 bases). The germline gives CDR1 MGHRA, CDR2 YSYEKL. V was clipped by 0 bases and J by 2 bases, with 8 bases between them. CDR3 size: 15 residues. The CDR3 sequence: CASSQEKRAYNEQFF. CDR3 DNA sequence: TGCGCCAGCAGCCAAGAAAAGCGGGCCTACAATGAGCAGTTCTTC.

CDR3 sequence: CASSFGPSQGPYGYTF. The CDR3 coding sequence is TGTGCCAGCAGTTTTGGGCCGTCTCAGGGCCCCTATGGCTACACCTTC. The chain joins TRBV27 to TRBJ1-2, with D possibly matching TRBD1 (5 bases). The CDR3 is 16 residues long. Trimming took off 3 bases at V and 4 bases at J, with 18 bases between the two ends. In germline, CDR1 is MNHEY, CDR2 SMNVEV (reference sequence).

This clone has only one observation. CDR3 residues: CASSGLNRVEQYF. In DNA, the CDR3 is TGTGCCAGCAGCGGGCTGAACAGGGTCGAGCAGTACTTC. The V call is TRBV9, the J call TRBJ2-7, with D possibly matching TRBD1 (6 bases). This CDR3 is built from 13 residues. Germline V CDR1 and CDR2: SGDLS, YYNGEE. With 3 bases removed from V and 6 bases from J, the gap between germline ends came to 13 bases.

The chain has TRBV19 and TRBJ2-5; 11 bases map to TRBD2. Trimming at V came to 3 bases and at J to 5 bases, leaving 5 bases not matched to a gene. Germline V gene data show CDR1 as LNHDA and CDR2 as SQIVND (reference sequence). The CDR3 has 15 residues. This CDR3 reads CASSMTSGVAETQYF. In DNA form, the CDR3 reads TGTGCCAGTAGTATGACTAGCGGGGTCGCGGAGACCCAGTACTTC. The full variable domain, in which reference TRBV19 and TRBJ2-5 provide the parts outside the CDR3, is DGGITQSPKYLFRKEGQNVTLSCEQNLNHDAMYWYRQDPGQGLRLIYYSQIVNDFQKGDIAEGYSVSREKKESFPLTVTSAQKNPTAFYLCASSMTSGVAETQYFGPGTRLLVL.

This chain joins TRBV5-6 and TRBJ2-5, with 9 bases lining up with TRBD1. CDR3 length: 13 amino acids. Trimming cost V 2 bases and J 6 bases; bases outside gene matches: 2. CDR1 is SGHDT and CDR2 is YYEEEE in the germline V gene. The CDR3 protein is CASSFDRGKTQYF. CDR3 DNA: TGTGCCAGCAGCTTCGACAGGGGGAAGACCCAGTACTTC.

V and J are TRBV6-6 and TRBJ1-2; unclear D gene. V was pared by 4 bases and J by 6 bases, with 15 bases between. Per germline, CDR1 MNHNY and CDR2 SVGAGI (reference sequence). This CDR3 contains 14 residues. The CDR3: CASSSSRSGDGYTF. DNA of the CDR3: TGTGCCAGCAGTTCCTCCCGGTCGGGAGATGGCTACACCTTC.

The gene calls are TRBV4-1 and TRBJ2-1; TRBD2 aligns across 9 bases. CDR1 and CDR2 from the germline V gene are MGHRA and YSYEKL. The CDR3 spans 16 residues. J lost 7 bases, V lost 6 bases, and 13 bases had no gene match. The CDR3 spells CASRVSGGGADNEQFF. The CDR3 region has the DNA TGCGCCAGCAGGGTTAGTGGCGGGGGGGCAGATAATGAGCAGTTCTTC.

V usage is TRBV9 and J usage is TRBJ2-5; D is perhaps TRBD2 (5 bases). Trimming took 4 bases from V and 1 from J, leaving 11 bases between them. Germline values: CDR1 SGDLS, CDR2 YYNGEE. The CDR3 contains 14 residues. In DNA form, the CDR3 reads TGTGCCAGCAGCCCCAGCGGCGCCCAAGAGACCCAGTACTTC. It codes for CASSPSGAQETQYF. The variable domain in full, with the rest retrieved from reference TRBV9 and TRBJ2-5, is DSGVTQTPKHLITATGQRVTLRCSPRSGDLSVYWYQQSLDQGLQFLIQYYNGEERAKGNILERFSAQQFPDLHSELNLSSLELGDSALYFCASSPSGAQETQYFGPGTRLLVL.

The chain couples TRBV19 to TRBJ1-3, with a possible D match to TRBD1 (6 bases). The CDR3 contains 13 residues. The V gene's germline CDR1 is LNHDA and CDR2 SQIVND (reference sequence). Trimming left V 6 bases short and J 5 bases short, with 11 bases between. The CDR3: CASRPGQRNTIYF. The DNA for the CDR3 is TGTGCCAGTAGGCCTGGACAGAGAAACACCATATATTTT.

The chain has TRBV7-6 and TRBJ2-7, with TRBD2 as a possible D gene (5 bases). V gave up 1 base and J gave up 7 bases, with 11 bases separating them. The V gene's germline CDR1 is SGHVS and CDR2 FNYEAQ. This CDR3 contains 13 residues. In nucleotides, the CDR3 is TGTGCCAGCAGCTTAGAGGCGGGCGGTGAGCAGTACGTC. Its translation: CASSLEAGGEQYV.

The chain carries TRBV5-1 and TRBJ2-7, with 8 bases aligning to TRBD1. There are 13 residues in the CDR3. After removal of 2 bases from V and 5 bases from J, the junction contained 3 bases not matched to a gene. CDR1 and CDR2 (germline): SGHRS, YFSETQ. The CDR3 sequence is CASSFAGGDEQYF. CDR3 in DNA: TGCGCCAGCAGCTTCGCAGGGGGCGACGAGCAGTACTTC.